The clone carrying this T cell receptor (beta chain) was seen just once. Germline and junction disagree at one end, which may indicate a read error. The template, around 520 ng total RNA, yielded TCR beta cDNA made with a constant-region primer. Three nested multiplex PCR rounds, a slightly modified ARM-PCR method, built the TCR beta libraries. TCRdb fed the multiplex PCR reads into MiXCR, producing one record per CDR3 protein. The table shows under 130,000 distinct CDR3 sequences, with 82% occurring only once. Starting material for RNA and DNA co-extraction consisted of roughly 19-31 mg of unsorted bulk tissue. This specimen comes from a study of tumor-infiltrating lymphocytes in primary liver carcinoma. The receptor's source is a man aged 40-49 years with primary liver carcinoma and hepatitis B virus infection. Source material: liver tumor tissue from sampling region 3. Indicated subset: tumor region T3, left-lateral pole.

For the CDR3, the DNA is TGTGCCAGCAGCTTATATCGGGGGATAGCTGAAGCATTCTTT. Translated, it gives CASSLYRGIAEAFF. V usage is TRBV11-1 and J usage is TRBJ1-1, with a weak D call TRBD1 (5 bases). The CDR3 has 14 amino acids. Germline loops: CDR1 SGHAT, CDR2 FQDESV (reference sequence). The whole variable domain, remainder taken from reference TRBV11-1 and TRBJ1-1, is EAEVAQSPRYKITEKSQAVAFWCDPISGHATLYWYRQILGQGPELLVQFQDESVVDDSQLPKDRFSAERLKGVDSTLKIQPAELGDSAMYLCASSLYRGIAEAFFGQGTRLTVV.